This T cell receptor (beta chain) is drawn from a study of blood T cell repertoires in COVID-19. Study in general: Whether acute or convalescent, the COVID-19 samples came from the United States, Italy and Spain. T cells, B-cell-depleted T cells, or PBMCs provided the cDNA or gDNA that served as material.

This clone has only one observation. This CDR3 contains 15 residues. Between the trimmed V and J ends, which lost 4 bases and 5 bases, there was a span of 15 bases. CDR1 is MNHEY, CDR2 SMNVEV, per germline (reference sequence). The protocol was immunoSEQ multiplex PCR, while the TCRdb copy is restricted to in-frame clones and leaves out a portion. The table has about 160,000 clones, over 75% seen once. The Seattle patients joined while their infection was active and were tracked longitudinally afterward. The clonotype originates from a man aged 18 to 30 with COVID-19, enrolled during active disease. The V call is TRBV27, the J call TRBJ2-4; TRBD1 might be the D (6 bases). Sequenced input: peripheral blood. The CDR3 nucleotides read TGTGCCAGCAGTTCCCTCACAGGGTCCCAAAACATTCAGTACTTC. It yields the protein CASSSLTGSQNIQYF.